This T cell receptor beta chain came from a study of long-term antiretroviral therapy in people with HIV. Study context: Samples collected earliest predate the 2015 immediate-ART recommendation by about a decade.

Run at survey level, the immunoSEQ assay was version v3.0. It was 40,000-50,000 T-cell genomes per sample that sequencing targeted. Only in-frame clones appear in the TCRdb table, and some are missing; sequencing was by immunoSEQ multiplex PCR. The table lists several thousand clones, roughly 84% of them singletons. This specimen was unsorted PBMCs, taken 1.1 years after starting antiretroviral therapy. The source is a man aged 40-49 years with HIV.

Written as DNA, the CDR3 is TGTGCCATCACCCAGGGTGGGAACACTGAAGCTTTCTTT. As protein: CAITQGGNTEAFF. The chain uses TRBV10-3 and TRBJ1-1, with D possibly being TRBD1 (5 bases). Germline loops: CDR1 ENHRY, CDR2 SYGVKD. Trimming stripped 7 bases from V and 1 base from J, with 10 bases between. This CDR3 has 13 amino acids.